Listed below are T cell receptor beta chains from one sample, sequenced in a study of blood T cells in healthy people across ages. MiXCR, run by TCRdb on the 5' RACE reads, gives a single entry per CDR3 protein. Of about 630,000 distinct CDR3 sequences in the sample, under 25% were seen once. Sequencing was done on a sample of blood. The source of these receptors is a man between 70 and 80 years old in good health. Each CDR3 is given with its conserved first and last residue. The D gene is left open where the match is weak. A row's size may be missing; if present it is once, few, many or a size class.

j_call d_call clone_size cdr3_length v_call cdr3_nt cdr3_aa
TRBJ2-5 - few 12 TRBV20-1 TGCAGTGCCAGCTGGCTCCAAGAGACCCAGTACTTC CSASWLQETQYF
TRBJ1-1 - few 15 TRBV7-9 TGTGCCAGCAGCTTTGGGGGAGCTGGCGGCACTGAAGCTTTCTTT CASSFGGAGGTEAFF
TRBJ2-7 TRBD2 few 16 TRBV5-1 TGCGCCAGCAGCCCACAGACTAGCGGGAGAGCCTCCGAGCAGTACTTC CASSPQTSGRASEQYF
TRBJ2-3 TRBD1 few 14 TRBV6-5 TGTGCCAGCAGTTACACAGGGGGCGCAGATACGCAGTATTTT CASSYTGGADTQYF
TRBJ2-7 TRBD1 - 14 TRBV28 TGTGCCAGCAGTCTCCCGGGACAGGGGGCCGGGCAGTACTTC CASSLPGQGAGQYF
TRBJ2-3 - - 14 TRBV7-9 TGTGCCAGCAGCTTAGCTCGGGGATCAGATACGCAGTATTTT CASSLARGSDTQYF
TRBJ1-1 - few 15 TRBV20-1 TGCAGTGCTAACGGCAGGGGTACGTTAAAACCTGAAGCTTTCTTT CSANGRGTLKPEAFF
TRBJ2-7 TRBD2 few 15 TRBV4-1 TGCGCCAGCAGCCAAGAGCTAGCGGGAGTTTTCGAGCAGTACTTC CASSQELAGVFEQYF
TRBJ2-1 - - 15 TRBV7-9 TGTGCCAGCAGCTTTAGAAGGACAGGCGGGGATGAGCAGTTCTTC CASSFRRTGGDEQFF
TRBJ2-1 TRBD2 - 15 TRBV6-2/TRBV6-3 TGTGCCAGCAGTTGGCCGGGACTAGCGGGTAATGAGCAGTTCTTC CASSWPGLAGNEQFF
TRBJ2-7 - - 14 TRBV6-2/TRBV6-3 TGTGCCAGCAGTACCGACGCGGGTGGGGTCGAGCAGTACTTC CASSTDAGGVEQYF
TRBJ2-7 TRBD1 - 17 TRBV7-3 TGTGCCAGCAGCCATCCGGGACAGGGTATAATCTCGTACGAGCAGTACTTC CASSHPGQGIISYEQYF
TRBJ2-3 - - 15 TRBV25-1 TGTGCCAGCAGCCGCGGAGGGGCTCTCGCAGATACGCAGTATTTT CASSRGGALADTQYF
TRBJ1-6 - few 11 TRBV20-1 TGCAGTGCTGTATTAGGGCCACCCCTCCACTTT CSAVLGPPLHF
TRBJ1-2 - - 16 TRBV11-2 TGTGCCAGCAGGTCTTTAAGGACAGACGTCGACTATGGCTACACCTTC CASRSLRTDVDYGYTF
TRBJ2-3 - - 14 TRBV5-1 TGCGCCAGCAGCGGGCGATCTAGCACAGATACGCAGTATTTT CASSGRSSTDTQYF
TRBJ2-1 - few 14 TRBV20-1 TGCAGTGCTGCAGGACTAAGGGGTGGCGATGAGCAGTTCTTC CSAAGLRGGDEQFF
TRBJ2-7 - few 12 TRBV28 TGTGCCAGCAGTTTAGCCCCCGACGAGCAGTACTTC CASSLAPDEQYF
TRBJ2-5 - few 13 TRBV27 TGTGCCAGCAGTCCTGACAGTAGAGGGACCCAGTACTTC CASSPDSRGTQYF
TRBJ2-1 TRBD1 - 15 TRBV9 TGTGCCAGCAGCGTTACAGGGGTCGCAGGCAATGAGCAGTTCTTC CASSVTGVAGNEQFF